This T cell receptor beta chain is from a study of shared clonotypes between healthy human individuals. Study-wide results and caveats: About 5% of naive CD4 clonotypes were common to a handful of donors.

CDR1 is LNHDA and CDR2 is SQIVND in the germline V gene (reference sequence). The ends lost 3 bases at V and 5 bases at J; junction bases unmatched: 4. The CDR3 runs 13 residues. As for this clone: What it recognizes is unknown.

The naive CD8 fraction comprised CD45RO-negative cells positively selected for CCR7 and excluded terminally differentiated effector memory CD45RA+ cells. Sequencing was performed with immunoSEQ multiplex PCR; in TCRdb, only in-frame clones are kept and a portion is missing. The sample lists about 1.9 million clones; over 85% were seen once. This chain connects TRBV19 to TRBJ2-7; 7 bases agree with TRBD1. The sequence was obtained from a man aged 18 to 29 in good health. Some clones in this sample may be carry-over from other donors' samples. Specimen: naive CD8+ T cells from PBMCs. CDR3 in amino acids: CASSIRGNNEQYF. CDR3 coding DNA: TGTGCCAGTAGTATCAGGGGGAACAACGAGCAGTACTTC.